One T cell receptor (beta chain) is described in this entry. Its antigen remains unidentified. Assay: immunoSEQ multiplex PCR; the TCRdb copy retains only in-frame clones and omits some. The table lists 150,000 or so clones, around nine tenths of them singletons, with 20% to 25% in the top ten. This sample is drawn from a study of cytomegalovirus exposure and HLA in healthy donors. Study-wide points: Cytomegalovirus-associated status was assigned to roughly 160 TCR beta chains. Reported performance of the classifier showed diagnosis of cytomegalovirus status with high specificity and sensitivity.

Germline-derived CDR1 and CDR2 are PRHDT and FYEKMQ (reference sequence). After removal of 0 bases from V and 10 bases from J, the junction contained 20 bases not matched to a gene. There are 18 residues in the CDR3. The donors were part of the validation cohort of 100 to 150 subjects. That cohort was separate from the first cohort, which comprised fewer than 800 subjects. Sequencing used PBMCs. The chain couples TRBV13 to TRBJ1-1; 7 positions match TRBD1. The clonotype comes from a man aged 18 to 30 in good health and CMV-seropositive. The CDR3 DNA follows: TGTGCCAGCAGCTTAGGAAGTCTGGAGGCGGAACAGGGGATGAGAGCTTTCTTT. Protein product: CASSLGSLEAEQGMRAFF. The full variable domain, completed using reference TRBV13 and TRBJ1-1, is AAGVIQSPRHLIKEKRETATLKCYPIPRHDTVYWYQQGPGQDPQFLISFYEKMQSDKGSIPDRFSAQQFSDYHSELNMSSLELGDSALYFCASSLGSLEAEQGMRAFFGQGTRLTVV.